This T cell receptor (beta chain) came from a study of blood T cell repertoires in COVID-19. About the study: The United States, Italy and Spain were the sources of the acute and convalescent COVID-19 samples. Nucleic acid was either cDNA or gDNA, and it came from T cells, B-cell-depleted T cells, or PBMCs.

CDR1 and CDR2 from the germline V gene are SGDLS and YYNGEE. Between the trimmed V and J ends, which lost 4 bases and 3 bases, there was a span of 13 bases. This CDR3 comprises 14 residues. Original processing notes: Reference gene primer amplification gave estimated nucleated cell counts. Method: immunoSEQ multiplex PCR; TCRdb's copy keeps in-frame clones and lacks some. V and J calls and clone size are given by that table; D and trimming were obtained from the DNA. The profile covers more than 200,000 clones, with around 80% appearing a single time and over 9.5% taken by the ten largest. Material for sequencing was peripheral blood. This sequence joins TRBV9 and TRBJ1-2; perhaps TRBD1 as D (6 bases). The TCR originated in a woman of 80 years or more with acute or convalescent COVID-19. In DNA, the CDR3 is TGTGCCAGCAGCTCCCCTCCAGGGGACTATGGCTACACCTTC. The encoded protein is CASSSPPGDYGYTF.